What follows are 9 T cell receptor beta chains derived from one specimen sequenced in a study of blood T cell repertoires in COVID-19. Repertoires were generated with immunoSEQ multiplex PCR, while TCRdb's copy carries only in-frame clones and drops some. Here the sample spans about 190,000 clones, approximately 90% being singletons. The sample taken for sequencing was PBMCs or T cells enriched from blood (not recorded which). These receptors were obtained from a woman between 40 and 50 years old in a cohort exposed to, infected with or recovered from COVID-19 (not recorded which).

This CDR3 is CASSQGQGNYEQYF. The DNA of the CDR3 is TGTGCCAGCAGCCAAGGACAGGGAAACTACGAGCAGTACTTC. This chain connects TRBV4-2 to TRBJ2-7; 7 nucleotides match TRBD1. The germline V gene has CDR1 LGHNA and CDR2 YNFKEQ. J was trimmed by 3 bases and V by 1 base; bases with no gene match: 3. The CDR3 is made up of 14 amino acids.

The CDR3 DNA is TGTGCCAGCAGCCCCGGGGAGTTTGGAAACACCATATATTTT. The encoded protein is CASSPGEFGNTIYF. The chain carries TRBV5-4 and TRBJ1-3; D gene unclear. CDR3 size: 14 residues. The V and J ends lost 4 bases and 3 bases respectively, with 11 bases between them. Germline V CDR1 and CDR2: SGHNT, YYREEE (reference sequence). Filled out from reference TRBV5-4 and TRBJ1-3, the complete variable domain reads ETGVTQSPTHLIKTRGQQVTLRCSSQSGHNTVSWYQQALGQGPQFIFQYYREEENGRGNFPPRFSGLQFPNYSSELNVNALELDDSALYLCASSPGEFGNTIYFGEGSWLTVV.

J is TRBJ1-2 and V is TRBV2; the D gene is possibly TRBD1 (6 bases). Looked up from germline, CDR1 is SNHLY and CDR2 is FYNNEI. Between the trimmed V and J ends, which lost 6 bases and 4 bases, there was a span of 15 bases. The CDR3 has 14 residues. As DNA, the CDR3 is TGTGCCAGCAGGGGGGACACCCGAGGCTATGGCTACACCTTC. Encoded protein: CASRGDTRGYGYTF.

J is TRBJ1-2 and V is TRBV7-6, with 8 bases that match TRBD1. V trimming: 1 base; J trimming: 6 bases; junction bases outside the gene matches: 7. The CDR3 spans 15 residues. Germline CDR1 reads SGHVS; CDR2 reads FNYEAQ. In DNA form, the CDR3 reads TGTGCCAGCAGCTTAGGGAGGACAGGGATGGATGGCTACACCTTC. Translating it yields CASSLGRTGMDGYTF.

The chain links TRBV7-8 to TRBJ2-1; perhaps TRBD1 as D (6 bases). From germline, CDR1 is SGHVS and CDR2 FQNEAQ. The V end was cut by 7 bases, the J end by 8 bases, with 18 bases between. The CDR3 has 14 residues. The CDR3 spells CASTPGGSRDEQFF. CDR3 nucleotides: TGTGCCAGCACCCCTGGGGGCAGTAGGGATGAGCAGTTCTTC.

The chain combines TRBV30 with TRBJ1-6, with D uncertain. The V gene's germline CDR1 is GTSNPN and CDR2 SVGIG (reference sequence). Trimming left V 0 bases short and J 7 bases short, with 13 bases between. CDR3 length: 15 amino acids. The CDR3 loop reads CAWSVRYPGNSPLHF. CDR3 DNA: TGTGCCTGGAGTGTACGATATCCCGGGAATTCACCCCTCCACTTT. The entire variable domain, with the rest obtained from reference TRBV30 and TRBJ1-6, is as follows: SQTIHQWPATLVQPVGSPLSLECTVEGTSNPNLYWYRQAAGRGLQLLFYSVGIGQISSEVPQNLSASRPQDRQFILSSKKLLLSDSGFYLCAWSVRYPGNSPLHFGNGTRLTVT.

This clone appeared once. The V and J genes are TRBV9 and TRBJ2-1, with a weak D call TRBD2 (5 bases). The length of the CDR3 is 13 residues. V was pared by 3 bases and J by 8 bases, with 12 bases between. Germline CDR1 SGDLS, CDR2 YYNGEE. The CDR3 DNA sequence: TGTGCCAGCAGCGGAAATATGAGGGATGAGCAGTTCTTC. It yields the protein CASSGNMRDEQFF.

This chain connects TRBV7-8 to TRBJ1-1; 7 bases fit TRBD1. Germline-derived CDR1 and CDR2 are SGHVS and FQNEAQ. Losses at the gene ends were 4 bases for V and 3 bases for J; bases not matched to a gene: 5. The CDR3 is 14 amino acids. This chain's CDR3 is CASSSRGRDTEAFF. CDR3 DNA sequence: TGTGCCAGCAGCTCGAGGGGGCGCGACACTGAAGCTTTCTTT. Filled out from reference TRBV7-8 and TRBJ1-1, the complete variable domain reads GAGVSQSPRYKVAKRGQDVALRCDPISGHVSLFWYQQALGQGPEFLTYFQNEAQLDKSGLPSDRFFAERPEGSVSTLKIQRTQQEDSAVYLCASSSRGRDTEAFFGQGTRLTVV.

The rearrangement links TRBV6-5 to TRBJ1-2; D not certain. V was shortened by 3 bases and J by 2 bases, with 7 bases between the two germline ends. The CDR3 spans 13 residues. CDR1 and CDR2 from the germline V gene are MNHEY and SVGAGI. The CDR3 region is CASSYGPNYGYTF. CDR3 coding DNA: TGTGCCAGCAGTTATGGCCCCAACTATGGCTACACCTTC.